The subject of this entry is one T cell receptor beta chain. The assay was immunoSEQ multiplex PCR, and TCRdb's table has in-frame clones only and misses some. The table has 15,000 to 20,000 clones, approximately 88% seen once; the top ten hold roughly 5%. The CDR3 is made up of 15 amino acids. CDR1 is LNHDA, CDR2 SQIVND, per germline (reference sequence). Germline trimming cut 2 bases from V and 5 bases from J; bases unmatched to any gene: 6. This sample is part of a study of T cell changes during pregnancy in multiple sclerosis. The clonotype was recovered from a female donor in good health, enrolled as a control in a pregnancy study. This specimen consisted of CD8+ T cells from peripheral blood mononuclear cells, obtained after pregnancy. This chain uses TRBV19 with TRBJ2-5; 9 bases are a match to TRBD2. The CDR3 loop reads CASSISAGGAETQYF. DNA of the CDR3: TGTGCCAGTAGTATATCCGCGGGGGGGGCGGAGACCCAGTACTTC.